This T cell receptor (beta chain) was sequenced in a study of control samples from healthy donors and cancer patients. This clone was picked up a small number of times. Using immunoSEQ multiplex PCR, the repertoire was profiled, and TCRdb retains in-frame clones only, with some absent. This repertoire shows about 130,000 clones, roughly 90% found once; its top ten account for around 2.1%. V gave up 3 bases and J gave up 5 bases, with 17 bases separating them. The V gene's germline CDR1 is SGHDT and CDR2 YYEEEE. This CDR3 comprises 15 residues. V usage is TRBV5-6 and J usage is TRBJ1-2; D perhaps matches TRBD1 (5 bases). The clonotype comes from a woman between 45 and 60 years old in good health. What was sequenced was blood. CDR3 nucleotide sequence: TGTGCCAGCAGCTCCATTACCGGGACCGAGTATGGCTACACCTTC. Protein sequence: CASSSITGTEYGYTF.